Listed below are T cell receptor beta chains from one sample, sequenced in a study of blood T cell repertoires in COVID-19. The protocol was immunoSEQ multiplex PCR, while the TCRdb copy is restricted to in-frame clones and leaves out a portion. Of about 170,000 clones in the sample, around four fifths were seen once. Sequencing input: peripheral blood. These receptors were taken from a woman aged 55-75 years with acute or convalescent COVID-19. Both conserved end residues are part of each CDR3. D genes are given only for firm matches. Expanded clones are given a class, and other clones once, few, many or no size at all.

TRBJ2-5 once TRBD2 TRBV4-2 TGTGCCAGCAGCCGGACCCGACTAGCGGGGGGGTTTAGCGGACCGCAAGAGACCCAGTACTTC CASSRTRLAGGFSGPQETQYF
TRBJ1-2 - TRBD1 TRBV6-5 TGTGCCAGCAGGGACAGGGGAATGGGCTACACCTTC CASRDRGMGYTF
TRBJ1-1 - TRBD1 TRBV5-4 TGTGCCAGCAGCTTAGACAGGGCTAACAAGGCTTTCTTT CASSLDRANKAFF
TRBJ2-3 - TRBD2 TRBV28 TGTGCCAGCAGTTCCCCCGGGACTAGCGGGGAACGGGGTACGCAGTATTTT CASSSPGTSGERGTQYF
TRBJ2-7 once TRBD2 TRBV6-4 TGTGCCAGCAGTGACCGGGCCGGGACTAACCCCTACGAGCAGTACTTC CASSDRAGTNPYEQYF
TRBJ1-2 few TRBD1 TRBV5-5 TGTGCCAGCAGCTTGGAGGGGACAGGGAACTATGGCTACACCTTC CASSLEGTGNYGYTF
TRBJ2-2 - - TRBV3-1/TRBV3-2 TGTGCCAGCAGCCAAGCAGGGCCTACGGCCGGGGAGCTGTTTTTT CASSQAGPTAGELFF
TRBJ2-7 - - TRBV11-2 TGTGCCAGCAGCTTAAATGGTCAGGGGTCCTACGAGCAGTACTTC CASSLNGQGSYEQYF
TRBJ2-2 - - TRBV3-1/TRBV3-2 TGTGCCAGCAGCCAAGGGGCTGGGCGCCCCGGGGAGCTGTTTTTT CASSQGAGRPGELFF
TRBJ1-1 - - TRBV7-6 TGTGCCAGCAGCCCCGGACAGAACACTGAAGCTTTCTTT CASSPGQNTEAFF
TRBJ1-2 - - TRBV6-1 TGTGCCAGCAGTGACCCAGGGATCCACTATGGCTACACCTTC CASSDPGIHYGYTF
TRBJ1-5 - - TRBV18 TGTGCCAGCTCACCAGTATTGGGGCAGCCCGAAAATCAGCCCCAGCATTTT CASSPVLGQPENQPQHF
TRBJ2-3 - - TRBV28 TGTGCCAGCAGTTTACCCAAAATAGATACGCAGTATTTT CASSLPKIDTQYF
TRBJ2-7 - TRBD1 TRBV6-2/TRBV6-3 TGTGCCAGCAGTAACCGGGACAGGGTCGGGAATAGCGAGCAGTACTTC CASSNRDRVGNSEQYF
TRBJ1-1 - - TRBV2 TGTGCCAGCCAAGTAAGGGGAGGTTACACTGAAGCTTTCTTT CASQVRGGYTEAFF
TRBJ1-1 - - TRBV28 TGTGCCAGCACCCGGGGTGGAAAGAACACTGAAGCTTTCTTT CASTRGGKNTEAFF
TRBJ1-2 - TRBD1 TRBV4-1 TGCGCCAGCAGCCAAGAAACAGGGGTTAACTATGGCTACACCTTC CASSQETGVNYGYTF
TRBJ1-2 few - TRBV9 TGTGCCAGCAGCGCTCGGTCGACAGTTAACTATGGCTACACCTTC CASSARSTVNYGYTF
TRBJ2-3 - - TRBV5-1 TGCGCCAGCAGCTTGGGGAATCGGGTCTCACAAGACACAGATACGCAGTATTTT CASSLGNRVSQDTDTQYF
TRBJ2-7 - - TRBV6-5 TGTGCCAGCAGCTCCCCGCGGCTTGTAGTCTACGAGCAGTACTTC CASSSPRLVVYEQYF
TRBJ2-6 - - TRBV14 TGTGCCAGCAGCCCGTCCCTCGGGGGGGCCAACGTCCTGACTTTC CASSPSLGGANVLTF
TRBJ2-5 - - TRBV20-1 TGCAGTGCTAGTATACCAGGGGGGGAGACCCAGTACTTC CSASIPGGETQYF
TRBJ2-6 once - TRBV21-1 TGTGCCAGCAGCAAAGCGGGACAGTCTGGGGCCAACGTCCTGACTTTC CASSKAGQSGANVLTF
TRBJ2-3 - - TRBV19 TGTGCCACCCTGCCGACAGTCCTTAGCACAGATACGCAGTATTTT CATLPTVLSTDTQYF
TRBJ2-5 - TRBD2 TRBV7-9 TGTGCCAGCAGCTTTTCTAGCGGCGTAAGAGAGACCCAGTACTTC CASSFSSGVRETQYF
TRBJ2-3 - - TRBV7-3 TGTGCCAGCAGGTCGACAGGAACAGATACGCAGTATTTT CASRSTGTDTQYF
TRBJ2-4 - - TRBV19 TGTGCCAGTAGTATCTGGGGGCCTGAAAACATTCAGTACTTC CASSIWGPENIQYF
TRBJ1-5 - - TRBV28 TGTGCCAGCAGCGGGGGTGTTAGCAATCAGCCCCAGCATTTT CASSGGVSNQPQHF
TRBJ1-6 once - TRBV29-1 TGCAGCGTAAAGACAACCTTGGTTAATTCACCCCTCCACTTT CSVKTTLVNSPLHF
TRBJ2-7 few - TRBV6-1 TGTGCCAGCAGTGAAACCCCGACAATAACCTACGAGCAGTACTTC CASSETPTITYEQYF
TRBJ2-7 - - TRBV9 TGTGCCAGCAGCGCGACAGGCGGAACATACGAGCAGTACTTC CASSATGGTYEQYF
TRBJ1-6 - - TRBV7-6 TGTGCCAGCAGCTTAAGACAGGCAAATTCACCCCTCCACTTT CASSLRQANSPLHF
TRBJ2-5 few - TRBV5-1 TGCGCCAGCAGCTTGGCCGGGGTTCGGGGAGAGACCCAGTACTTC CASSLAGVRGETQYF
TRBJ2-5 - TRBD1 TRBV7-7 TGTGCTAGCAGCTCCACAGGGGGCCAAGAGACCCAGTACTTC CASSSTGGQETQYF
TRBJ1-6 - - TRBV7-2 TGTGCCAGCAGCTTAGTCACAGGGAACTCACCCCTCCACTTT CASSLVTGNSPLHF
TRBJ2-5 - - TRBV5-1 TGCGCCAGCAGCTTGGGTGAGGGAGGATCGGTAGGGACCCAGTACTTC CASSLGEGGSVGTQYF